The next 16 T cell receptor beta chains were all read from a single sample in a study of HIV-infected children after antiretroviral therapy interruption. As for treatment: PENTA 11 planned treatment interruption arm or continuous ART arm. The TCR library was built from RNA with a 3' RACE protocol and unique molecular identifiers. Via MiXCR, TCRdb re-called the 3' RACE reads, giving one row per CDR3 protein. The sample carries about 46,000 distinct CDR3 sequences, approximately 4.3% recorded once. The sequencing used CD45RA+ CD4+ T cells from PBMCs, pooled from several time points, collected from a donor given antiretroviral therapy, either interrupted or continuous. Subset of the sample: naive CD4+ CD45RA+ CD45RO- T cells. These receptors were obtained from a pool of human donors with HIV.

This clonotype was seen repeatedly, ten times or more. The CDR3 sequence: CASGRWAGPTEAFF. The CDR3 nucleotides read TGTGCTAGTGGTAGGTGGGCAGGGCCTACTGAAGCTTTCTTT. The chain uses TRBV12-5 and TRBJ1-1; tentatively, D is TRBD1 (5 bases). The ends were cut back, 5 bases at V and 5 bases at J, with 15 bases in the middle. The CDR3 is 14 amino acids. Germline CDR1 LGHNT, CDR2 FRNRAP.

This clonotype appeared many times. The chain recombines TRBV6-6 with TRBJ2-7; maybe TRBD2 (6 bases). The CDR3 has 15 residues. Deletions cut 2 bases from V and 6 bases from J, with 17 bases between. The germline V gene encodes CDR1 MNHNY and CDR2 SVGAGI (reference sequence). The CDR3 nucleotides read TGTGCCAGCAGTTACCCCCTAGCGCGGCCTTTCGAGCAGTACTTC. Its protein is CASSYPLARPFEQYF.

This clonotype has ten or more counts. The chain uses TRBV7-9 and TRBJ1-2; D remains unclear. V dropped 1 base and J dropped 12 bases, with 9 bases sitting between them. The CDR3 length is 11 residues. Germline CDR1 reads SEHNR; CDR2 reads FQNEAQ (reference sequence). The CDR3 nucleotides are TGTGCCAGCAGCTTAGGAGGGCGCGACACCTTC. Its translation: CASSLGGRDTF.

This clonotype was seen many times. The chain has TRBV12-3 or TRBV12-4 and TRBJ1-1; maybe TRBD1 (5 bases). The CDR3 length is 12 residues. V lost 5 bases, J lost 8 bases, and 12 bases lay in between. The CDR3, as DNA: TGTGCCAGCAGTCCGGGACGGAAAGAAGCTTTCTTT. Translated: CASSPGRKEAFF.

This clonotype has at least ten counts. The chain has TRBV28 and TRBJ2-3; no definite D call. Germline loops: CDR1 MDHEN, CDR2 SYDVKM. This CDR3 contains 12 residues. Trimming stripped 4 bases from V and 7 bases from J, with 9 bases between. The DNA for the CDR3 is TGTGCCAGCAGTTCAATACAGTATACGCAGTATTTT. Its translation: CASSSIQYTQYF.

This clonotype showed up many times. V and J are TRBV4-1 and TRBJ1-3; the D is unclear. The V end lost 1 base, the J end lost 0 bases, and 4 bases lay between the germline ends. Germline V CDR1 and CDR2: MGHRA, YSYEKL. The CDR3 totals 14 residues. The CDR3 region has the DNA TGCGCCAGCAGCCAAGCGTTCTCTGGAAACACCATATATTTT. Encoded protein: CASSQAFSGNTIYF.

This clonotype was detected many times. The chain joins TRBV20-1 to TRBJ1-4; D uncertain. Germline values: CDR1 DFQATT, CDR2 SNEGSKA (reference sequence). V lost 5 bases to trimming and J lost 3 bases, with 1 base between them. This CDR3 has 10 amino acids. CDR3 sequence reads: CSASNEKLFF. CDR3 in DNA: TGCAGTGCTTCTAATGAAAAACTGTTTTTT.

This clonotype was seen many times. The rearrangement joins TRBV3-1 to TRBJ1-4; D gene ambiguous. V lost 0 bases, J lost 8 bases, and 4 bases lay in between. The CDR3 loop spans 12 amino acids. Germline CDR1 and CDR2: LGHDT and YNNKEL (reference sequence). The CDR3 bases are TGTGCCAGCAGCCAAGATGTCGAAAAACTGTTTTTT. Its translation is CASSQDVEKLFF. Combining the CDR3 with reference TRBV3-1 and TRBJ1-4 gives the whole variable domain DTAVSQTPKYLVTQMGNDKSIKCEQNLGHDTMYWYKQDSKKFLKIMFSYNNKELIINETVPNRFSPKSPDKAHLNLHINSLELGDSAVYFCASSQDVEKLFFGSGTQLSVL.

The chain recombines TRBV28 with TRBJ1-6; D is unresolved. Trimming removed 5 bases from V and 0 bases from J, with 11 bases in between. Germline V gene sequence: CDR1 MDHEN, CDR2 SYDVKM. This CDR3 has 16 amino acids. The CDR3: CASSEHLISYNSPLHF. CDR3 bases: TGTGCCAGCAGTGAGCACCTGATCTCCTATAATTCACCCCTCCACTTT.

CDR3 nucleotides: TGTGCCAGCAGCGGGCGACAGGGATACGAGCAGTACTTC. Amino acid sequence: CASSGRQGYEQYF. The J gene is TRBJ2-7, the V gene TRBV5-8; TRBD1 aligns across 7 bases. The CDR3 is 13 residues long. Germline V gene data show CDR1 as SGHTS and CDR2 as YDEGEE. With V trimmed by 4 bases and J by 4 bases, 5 bases remained unmatched.

The chain employs TRBV4-1 and TRBJ2-5; tentative D call: TRBD1 (6 bases). The CDR3 loop spans 13 amino acids. Germline V lookup: CDR1 MGHRA, CDR2 YSYEKL. The CDR3 loop reads CSVQGPVQETQYF. The CDR3 region has the DNA TGCAGCGTCCAGGGGCCGGTACAAGAGACCCAGTACTTC.

At least ten counts were recorded for this clonotype. The chain links TRBV29-1 to TRBJ2-7, with unresolved D. Trimming removed 1 base from V and 0 bases from J, with 7 bases in between. Germline lookup yields CDR1 SQVTM and CDR2 ANQGSEA. The CDR3 has 13 residues. DNA of the CDR3: TGCAGCGTTGAAGTAGGCAGCTCCTACGAGCAGTACTTC. Translating it yields CSVEVGSSYEQYF.

The chain is built from TRBV20-1 and TRBJ1-5; D gene uncertain. CDR1 and CDR2 from the germline V gene are DFQATT and SNEGSKA (reference sequence). The length of the CDR3 is 14 residues. V lost 1 base to trimming and J lost 1 base, with 8 bases between them. CDR3 in DNA: TGCAGTGCTAGAGCCCCGGGGAGCAATCAGCCCCAGCATTTT. Residues: CSARAPGSNQPQHF.

The V call is TRBV29-1, the J call TRBJ1-6; 7 bases are a match to TRBD1. CDR1 and CDR2 from the germline V gene are SQVTM and ANQGSEA. This CDR3 is built from 12 residues. Trimming at V came to 4 bases and at J to 7 bases, leaving 1 base not matched to a gene. In nucleotides, the CDR3 is TGCAGCGTTGGGGACAGCAATTCACCCCTCCACTTT. Protein product: CSVGDSNSPLHF. Looking up the rest from reference TRBV29-1 and TRBJ1-6 gives the full variable domain: SAVISQKPSRDICQRGTSLTIQCQVDSQVTMMFWYRQQPGQSLTLIATANQGSEATYESGFVIDKFPISRPNLTFSTLTVSNMSPEDSSIYLCSVGDSNSPLHFGNGTRLTVT.

At least ten counts were recorded for this clonotype. The CDR3 bases are TGTGCCAGCAGCAGGGCCGGTGGGGGGGCTAGGCCCCAGCATTTT. Translation: CASSRAGGGARPQHF. The rearrangement uses TRBV12-3 or TRBV12-4 and TRBJ1-5, with D tentatively TRBD1 (6 bases). This CDR3 region has 15 residues. Trimming removed 6 bases from V and 9 bases from J, with 21 bases in between.

This clonotype has a count of ten or more. The chain has TRBV9 and TRBJ2-1, with 7 bases that match TRBD1. Unmatched junction bases numbered 3, after V lost 2 bases and J lost 1 base. The germline V gene encodes CDR1 SGDLS and CDR2 YYNGEE. The CDR3 extends over 15 amino acids. The CDR3 nucleotides read TGTGCCAGCAGCGTCCAGGGGGAGTCCTACAATGAGCAGTTCTTC. Its translation: CASSVQGESYNEQFF.